These 26 T cell receptor beta chains were all obtained from the same sample, sequenced in a study of blood T cell repertoires in COVID-19. TCRdb's copy holds only in-frame clones and misses some; the assay was immunoSEQ multiplex PCR. Here the sample spans more than 95,000 clones, approximately 80% being singletons. Sequencing was carried out using peripheral blood. The receptors stem from a woman of 80 years or more with active or convalescent COVID-19.

The V call is TRBV11-2, the J call TRBJ1-2; no reliable D call. Per germline, CDR1 SGHAT and CDR2 FQNNGV. There are 15 residues in the CDR3. With 5 bases removed from V and 1 base from J, the gap between germline ends came to 14 bases. Written as DNA, the CDR3 is TGTGCCAGCAGCCCGGACGGACTACTTAACTATGGCTACACCTTC. This codes for CASSPDGLLNYGYTF.

The V and J genes are TRBV28 and TRBJ2-2; 9 nucleotides line up with TRBD2. The length of the CDR3 is 13 residues. The germline gives CDR1 MDHEN, CDR2 SYDVKM. V lost 9 bases, J lost 7 bases, and 6 bases stayed unmatched. CDR3 amino acids: CASLAGKGGELFF. The CDR3 DNA follows: TGTGCCAGTCTAGCGGGAAAGGGCGGGGAGCTGTTTTTT.

This chain joins TRBV6-2 or TRBV6-3 and TRBJ1-2; D is possibly TRBD1 (6 bases). V lost 2 bases and J 4 bases, leaving 8 bases between the germline ends. The CDR3 spans 13 residues. Germline V gene data show CDR1 as MNHEY and CDR2 as SVGEGT. The CDR3 here is CASSYGRGYGYTF. The CDR3 DNA follows: TGTGCCAGCAGTTACGGCAGGGGCTATGGCTACACCTTC.

The V gene is TRBV28, the J gene TRBJ2-7; no clear D gene. The CDR3 consists of 14 residues. Germline values: CDR1 MDHEN, CDR2 SYDVKM. Trimming took 4 bases from V and 0 from J, leaving 10 bases between them. The CDR3 DNA reads TGTGCCAGCAGTTCCTTATACTACTCCTACGAGCAGTACTTC. It translates to CASSSLYYSYEQYF.

The chain couples TRBV6-6 to TRBJ1-4; D is uncertain. Looked up from germline, CDR1 is MNHNY and CDR2 is SVGAGI (reference sequence). This CDR3 spans 12 amino acids. V was shortened by 4 bases and J by 5 bases, with 5 bases between the two germline ends. CDR3 sequence: CASSSRNEKLFF. The DNA of the CDR3 is TGTGCCAGCAGTTCCAGAAATGAAAAACTGTTTTTT.

The V call is TRBV19, the J call TRBJ1-6; D is ambiguous. V lost 0 bases and J 7 bases, leaving 19 bases between the germline ends. Germline V gene sequence: CDR1 LNHDA, CDR2 SQIVND (reference sequence). CDR3 size: 18 residues. DNA for the CDR3: TGTGCCAGTAGTATAGATTTCTACGCAAGTGCCCCAAATTCACCCCTCCACTTT. Protein product: CASSIDFYASAPNSPLHF.

The chain joins TRBV7-2 to TRBJ2-7; the match to TRBD1 covers 8 bases. CDR1 and CDR2 from the germline V gene are SGHTA and FQGNSA. The J segment lost 3 bases and the V segment lost 4 bases, leaving 8 bases of the junction unmatched. The CDR3 sequence is 15 residues long. The CDR3 loop reads CASSSRQGNYYEQYF. Written as DNA, the CDR3 is TGTGCCAGCAGCTCTAGACAGGGGAATTACTACGAGCAGTACTTC.

The chain joins TRBV12-3 or TRBV12-4 to TRBJ2-5; D possibly corresponds to TRBD1 (5 bases). This CDR3 has 13 amino acids. V lost 5 bases and J lost 5, with 12 bases in between. CDR3 bases: TGTGCCAGCAGTCTGCAGGGTGCGGAGACCCAGTACTTC. Its protein product is CASSLQGAETQYF.

The V call is TRBV3-1 (or the pseudogene TRBV3-2), the J call TRBJ2-2; TRBD1 aligns across 11 bases. This CDR3 has 14 amino acids. CDR1 LGHDT and CDR2 YNNKEL come from the germline V gene (reference sequence). The trim removed 3 bases at V and 8 bases at J, leaving 2 bases unmatched. The CDR3 region has the DNA TGTGCCAGCAGCCAGGGACAGGGGGAAGGGGAGCTGTTTTTT. It codes for CASSQGQGEGELFF.

V is TRBV28 and J is TRBJ1-1; tentative D call: TRBD1 (5 bases). The CDR3 sequence is 15 residues long. CDR1 and CDR2 (germline): MDHEN, SYDVKM. Trimming took off 9 bases at V and 0 bases at J, with 17 bases between the two ends. CDR3 amino acids: CASPSGTSMNTEAFF. DNA for the CDR3: TGTGCCAGTCCCTCGGGGACTTCTATGAACACTGAAGCTTTCTTT.

This chain links TRBV20-1 with TRBJ1-5, with unresolved D. Trimming cost V 5 bases and J 9 bases, with 11 bases left between them. This CDR3 has 11 residues. Looked up from germline, CDR1 is DFQATT and CDR2 is SNEGSKA (reference sequence). CDR3 in DNA: TGCAGTGCTCCGCGGAATGGGCCCCAGCATTTT. It yields the protein CSAPRNGPQHF.

The rearrangement joins TRBV29-1 to TRBJ1-2, with no clear D. Trimming shortened V by 7 bases and J by 8 bases, and 17 bases separated the two germline ends. Germline assignment: CDR1 SQVTM and CDR2 ANQGSEA. This CDR3 region has 12 residues. CDR3 in amino acids: CSARGEDRGYTF. CDR3 DNA sequence: TGCAGCGCACGGGGAGAGGATCGGGGCTACACCTTC.

V is TRBV6-6 and J is TRBJ1-2, with 9 bases lining up with TRBD1. The trim removed 10 bases at V and 3 bases at J, leaving 12 bases unmatched. The CDR3 has 15 residues. Looked up from germline, CDR1 is MNHNY and CDR2 is SVGAGI (reference sequence). In DNA, the CDR3 is TGTGCCACCCCCGACCCTACAGGGGGCGACTATGGCTACACCTTC. Translating gives CATPDPTGGDYGYTF.

The gene calls are TRBV15 and TRBJ2-5; 7 positions agree with TRBD1. The CDR3 is 15 residues long. Germline V lookup: CDR1 LNHNV, CDR2 YYDKDF (reference sequence). The V segment lost 4 bases and the J segment 5 bases; nucleotides outside the gene matches: 10. The CDR3 is CATSTPQGSRETQYF. CDR3 nucleotide sequence: TGTGCCACCAGCACCCCACAGGGGTCGAGGGAGACCCAGTACTTC.

This chain links TRBV12-5 with TRBJ1-6; TRBD1 might be the D (6 bases). The V end lost 7 bases, the J end lost 0 bases, and 19 bases lay between the germline ends. Germline V lookup: CDR1 LGHNT, CDR2 FRNRAP. The CDR3 has 18 residues. This CDR3 reads CASAGGQKGISYNSPLHF. The CDR3 region has the DNA TGTGCTAGTGCTGGCGGACAGAAGGGGATCTCCTATAATTCACCCCTCCACTTT.

The chain couples TRBV11-2 to TRBJ1-6, with D hard to call. This CDR3 spans 18 amino acids. Trimming shortened V by 5 bases and J by 7 bases, and 24 bases separated the two germline ends. CDR1 and CDR2 (germline): SGHAT, FQNNGV. DNA of the CDR3: TGTGCCAGCAGCACGGCAGGAGGCCTTTTGGCGACAAATTCACCCCTCCACTTT. This translates into CASSTAGGLLATNSPLHF.

This clone was seen only once. The chain is built from TRBV6-6 and TRBJ1-3; D perhaps matches TRBD1 (6 bases). This CDR3 is built from 14 residues. CDR1 is MNHNY, CDR2 SVGAGI, per germline (reference sequence). The V gene lost 5 bases and the J gene lost 13 bases, with 21 bases spanning the gap. DNA for the CDR3: TGTGCCAGCAGTCCGGGACGGTGGGAAACAGGGATATATTTT. Amino acid sequence: CASSPGRWETGIYF.

The gene calls are TRBV28 and TRBJ2-7, with 9 bases that match TRBD1. CDR1 and CDR2 from the germline V gene are MDHEN and SYDVKM. After removal of 8 bases from V and 3 bases from J, the junction contained 17 bases not matched to a gene. The CDR3 sequence is 17 residues long. The CDR3 region is CASQAGFGTGPFYEQYF. The DNA of the CDR3 is TGTGCCAGCCAGGCGGGATTTGGGACAGGGCCTTTCTACGAGCAGTACTTC.

The gene calls are TRBV9 and TRBJ1-4; D call uncertain. Trimming cost V 4 bases and J 5 bases, with 18 bases left between them. The V gene's germline CDR1 is SGDLS and CDR2 YYNGEE. There are 16 residues in the CDR3. The CDR3 coding sequence is TGTGCCAGCAGCCCTTTCCACGGGAGCCCAAATGAAAAACTGTTTTTT. It translates to CASSPFHGSPNEKLFF.

V is TRBV5-4 and J is TRBJ2-7; the match to TRBD1 covers 10 bases. V lost 5 bases and J lost 7; bases outside the gene matches: 9. This CDR3 comprises 14 residues. Germline values: CDR1 SGHNT, CDR2 YYREEE (reference sequence). CDR3 sequence: CASSEGTGVREQYF. The CDR3 DNA reads TGTGCCAGCAGTGAGGGGACAGGGGTGAGGGAGCAGTACTTC.

The table lists this clone with a count of one. The V call is TRBV7-6, the J call TRBJ2-7; no reliable D call. V lost 5 bases and J lost 5, with 16 bases in between. Germline CDR1 is SGHVS and CDR2 is FNYEAQ. This CDR3 is 14 amino acids long. In DNA form, the CDR3 reads TGTGCCAGCAGCCCGCCCCCAAATGGAGACGAGCAGTACTTC. The encoded protein is CASSPPPNGDEQYF. The entire variable domain, with the rest obtained from reference TRBV7-6 and TRBJ2-7, is as follows: GAGVSQSPRYKVTKRGQDVALRCDPISGHVSLYWYRQALGQGPEFLTYFNYEAQQDKSGLPNDRFSAERPEGSISTLTIQRTEQRDSAMYRCASSPPPNGDEQYFGPGTRLTVT.

The chain joins TRBV19 to TRBJ1-3; 9 bases fit TRBD1. CDR3 size: 16 residues. With V trimmed by 5 bases and J by 2 bases, 7 bases remained unmatched. CDR1 is LNHDA and CDR2 is SQIVND in the germline V gene (reference sequence). In DNA, the CDR3 is TGTGCCAGTAGTCACGGAGGGGACAGGGCTGGAAACACCATATATTTT. Residues: CASSHGGDRAGNTIYF.

The chain combines TRBV9 with TRBJ1-4; D gene unclear. With 0 bases removed from V and 7 bases from J, the gap between germline ends came to 7 bases. Germline V lookup: CDR1 SGDLS, CDR2 YYNGEE. The CDR3 is made up of 13 amino acids. As DNA, the CDR3 is TGTGCCAGCAGCGTAGATTCTCCTGAAAAACTGTTTTTT. This sequence encodes CASSVDSPEKLFF.

This chain connects TRBV11-3 to TRBJ2-2; 12 bases line up with TRBD1. The CDR3 consists of 17 residues. After removal of 5 bases from V and 8 bases from J, the junction contained 12 bases not matched to a gene. The germline gives CDR1 SGHNT, CDR2 YENEEA. CDR3: CASSTDPGTGGKGELFF. The CDR3, as DNA: TGTGCCAGCAGCACAGACCCCGGGACAGGGGGCAAAGGGGAGCTGTTTTTT. Using reference TRBV11-3 and TRBJ2-2 for the parts outside the CDR3, the full variable domain is EAGVVQSPRYKIIEKKQPVAFWCNPISGHNTLYWYLQNLGQGPELLIRYENEEAVDDSQLPKDRFSAERLKGVDSTLKIQPAELGDSAVYLCASSTDPGTGGKGELFFGEGSRLTVL.

This clone was observed a handful of times. V gene TRBV28 combines with J gene TRBJ2-7; 8 bases match TRBD1. The CDR3 is 14 amino acids. Germline V gene data show CDR1 as MDHEN and CDR2 as SYDVKM. The J segment lost 1 base and the V segment lost 5 bases, leaving 4 bases of the junction unmatched. In DNA form, the CDR3 reads TGTGCCAGCAGTCGGACAGGGAGGTCCTACGAGCAGTACTTC. The encoded protein is CASSRTGRSYEQYF.

This chain joins TRBV7-6 and TRBJ2-3; the match to TRBD2 covers 8 bases. V lost 5 bases to trimming and J lost 4 bases; unmatched junction nucleotides: 11. The CDR3 totals 16 residues. Germline-derived CDR1 and CDR2 are SGHVS and FNYEAQ. This CDR3 reads CASSLRIAGKSDTQYF. The CDR3 DNA follows: TGTGCCAGCAGCCTAAGAATAGCGGGAAAATCAGATACGCAGTATTTT.